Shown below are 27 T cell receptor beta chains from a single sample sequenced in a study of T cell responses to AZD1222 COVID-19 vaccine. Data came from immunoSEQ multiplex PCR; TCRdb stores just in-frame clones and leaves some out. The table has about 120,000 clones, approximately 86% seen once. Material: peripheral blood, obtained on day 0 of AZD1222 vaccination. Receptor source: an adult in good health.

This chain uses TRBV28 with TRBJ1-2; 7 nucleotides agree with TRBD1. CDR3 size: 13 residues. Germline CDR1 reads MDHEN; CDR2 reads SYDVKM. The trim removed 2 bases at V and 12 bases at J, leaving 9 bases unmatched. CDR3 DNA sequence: TGTGCCAGCAGTTTAACAGGGGCCCCTTATGACACCTTC. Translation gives CASSLTGAPYDTF.

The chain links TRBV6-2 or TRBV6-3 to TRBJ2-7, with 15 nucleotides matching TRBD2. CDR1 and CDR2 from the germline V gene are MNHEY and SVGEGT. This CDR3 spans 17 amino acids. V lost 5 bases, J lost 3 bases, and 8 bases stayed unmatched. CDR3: CASSPPGLAGGLYEQYF. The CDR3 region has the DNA TGTGCCAGCAGTCCACCAGGACTAGCGGGAGGGCTCTACGAGCAGTACTTC.

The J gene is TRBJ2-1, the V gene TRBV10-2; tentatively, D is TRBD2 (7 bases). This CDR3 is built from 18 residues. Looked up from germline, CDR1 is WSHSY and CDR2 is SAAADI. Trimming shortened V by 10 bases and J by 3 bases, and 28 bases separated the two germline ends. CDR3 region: CATSGVGGVRRNYNEQFF. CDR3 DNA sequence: TGCGCCACTTCAGGGGTGGGAGGGGTGAGACGGAACTACAATGAGCAGTTCTTC.

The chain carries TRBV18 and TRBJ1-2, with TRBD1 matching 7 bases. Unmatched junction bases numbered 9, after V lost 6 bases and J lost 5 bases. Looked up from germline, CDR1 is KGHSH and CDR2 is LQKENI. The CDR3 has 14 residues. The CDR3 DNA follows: TGTGCCAGCTCGTTACCGGGACAGAATTATGGCTACACCTTC. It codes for CASSLPGQNYGYTF.

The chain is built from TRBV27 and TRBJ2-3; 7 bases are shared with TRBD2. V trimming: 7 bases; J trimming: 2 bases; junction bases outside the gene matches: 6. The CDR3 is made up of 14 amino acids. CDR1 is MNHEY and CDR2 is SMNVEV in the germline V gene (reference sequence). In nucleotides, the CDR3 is TGTGCCAGCACCCGGGACTATCCCACAGATACGCAGTATTTT. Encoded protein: CASTRDYPTDTQYF.

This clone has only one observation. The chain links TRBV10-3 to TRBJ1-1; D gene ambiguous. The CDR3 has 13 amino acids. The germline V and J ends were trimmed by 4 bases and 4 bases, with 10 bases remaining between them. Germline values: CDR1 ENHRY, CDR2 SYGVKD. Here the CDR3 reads CAISAKGGTEAFF. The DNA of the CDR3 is TGTGCCATCAGTGCAAAGGGTGGCACTGAAGCTTTCTTT.

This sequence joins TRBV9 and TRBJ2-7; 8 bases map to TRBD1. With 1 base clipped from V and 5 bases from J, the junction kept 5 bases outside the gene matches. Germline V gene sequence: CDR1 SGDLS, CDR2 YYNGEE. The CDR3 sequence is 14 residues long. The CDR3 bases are TGTGCCAGCAGCGTATCAGGGGGCATCAACGAGCAGTACTTC. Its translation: CASSVSGGINEQYF.

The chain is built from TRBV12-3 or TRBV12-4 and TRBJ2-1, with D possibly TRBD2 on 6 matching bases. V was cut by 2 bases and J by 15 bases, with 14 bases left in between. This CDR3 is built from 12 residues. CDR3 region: CASSLRLATTFF. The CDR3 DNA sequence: TGTGCCAGCAGTTTACGCCTAGCGACAACGTTCTTC.

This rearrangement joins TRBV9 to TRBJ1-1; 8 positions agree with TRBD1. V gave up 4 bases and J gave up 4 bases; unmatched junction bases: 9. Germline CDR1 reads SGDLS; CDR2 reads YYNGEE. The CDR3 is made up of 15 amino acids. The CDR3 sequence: CASSPYQGASTEAFF. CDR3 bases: TGTGCCAGCAGCCCGTATCAGGGGGCGAGCACTGAAGCTTTCTTT.

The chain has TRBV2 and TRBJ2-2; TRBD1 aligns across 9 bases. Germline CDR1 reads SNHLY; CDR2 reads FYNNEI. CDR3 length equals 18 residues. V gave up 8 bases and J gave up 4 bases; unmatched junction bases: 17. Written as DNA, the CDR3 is TGTGCCAGCGAGAGCCGGACAGGGGCCTCCTCGGGCACCGGGGAGCTGTTTTTT. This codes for CASESRTGASSGTGELFF.

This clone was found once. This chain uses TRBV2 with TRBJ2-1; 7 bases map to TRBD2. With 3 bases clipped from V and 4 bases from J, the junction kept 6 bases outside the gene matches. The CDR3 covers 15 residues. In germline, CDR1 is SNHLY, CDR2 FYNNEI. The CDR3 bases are TGTGCCAGCAGTGATCAGGGAGGGGTGTACAATGAGCAGTTCTTC. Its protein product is CASSDQGGVYNEQFF.

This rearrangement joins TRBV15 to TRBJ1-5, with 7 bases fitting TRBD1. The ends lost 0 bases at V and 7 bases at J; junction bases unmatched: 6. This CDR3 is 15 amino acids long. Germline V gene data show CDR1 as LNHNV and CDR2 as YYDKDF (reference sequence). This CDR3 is CATSRDWQGGQPQHF. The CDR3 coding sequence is TGTGCCACCAGCAGAGATTGGCAGGGGGGCCAGCCCCAGCATTTT.

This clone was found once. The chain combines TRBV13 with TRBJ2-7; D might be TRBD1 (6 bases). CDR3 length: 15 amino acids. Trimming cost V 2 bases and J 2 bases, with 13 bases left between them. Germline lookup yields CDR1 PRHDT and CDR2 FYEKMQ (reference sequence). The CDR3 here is CASSLTRQVPYEQYF. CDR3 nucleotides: TGTGCCAGCAGCTTAACGCGACAGGTGCCCTACGAGCAGTACTTC.

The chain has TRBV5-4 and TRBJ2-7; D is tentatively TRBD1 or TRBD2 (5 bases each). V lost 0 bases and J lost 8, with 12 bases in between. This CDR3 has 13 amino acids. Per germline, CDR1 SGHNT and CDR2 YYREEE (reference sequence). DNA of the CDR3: TGTGCCAGCAGCTTGGAGGGGATAGCGAAGCAGTACTTC. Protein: CASSLEGIAKQYF.

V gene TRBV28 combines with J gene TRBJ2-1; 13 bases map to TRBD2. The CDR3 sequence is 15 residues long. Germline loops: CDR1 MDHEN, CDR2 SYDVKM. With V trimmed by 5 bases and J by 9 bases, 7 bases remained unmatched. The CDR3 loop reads CASSLLAGGPGEQFF. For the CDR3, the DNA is TGTGCCAGCAGTCTACTAGCGGGAGGGCCCGGTGAGCAGTTCTTC.

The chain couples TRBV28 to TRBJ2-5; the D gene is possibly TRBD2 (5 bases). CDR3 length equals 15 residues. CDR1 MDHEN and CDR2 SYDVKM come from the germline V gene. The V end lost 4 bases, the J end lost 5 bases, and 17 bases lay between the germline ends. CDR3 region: CASSSSETKGETQYF. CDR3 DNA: TGTGCCAGCAGTTCGTCCGAGACTAAAGGGGAGACCCAGTACTTC.

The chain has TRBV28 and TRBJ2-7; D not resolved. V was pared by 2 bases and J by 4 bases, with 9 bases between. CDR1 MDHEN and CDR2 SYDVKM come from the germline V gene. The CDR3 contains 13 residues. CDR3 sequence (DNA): TGTGCCAGCAGTTTAGGGATTCGATACGAGCAGTACTTC. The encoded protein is CASSLGIRYEQYF.

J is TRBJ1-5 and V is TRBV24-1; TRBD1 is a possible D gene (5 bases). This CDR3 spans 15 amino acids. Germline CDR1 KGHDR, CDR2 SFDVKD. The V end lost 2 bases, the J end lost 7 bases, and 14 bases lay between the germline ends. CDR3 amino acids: CATSDSRDSRQPQHF. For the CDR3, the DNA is TGTGCCACCAGTGATTCCAGGGACTCCAGACAGCCCCAGCATTTT.

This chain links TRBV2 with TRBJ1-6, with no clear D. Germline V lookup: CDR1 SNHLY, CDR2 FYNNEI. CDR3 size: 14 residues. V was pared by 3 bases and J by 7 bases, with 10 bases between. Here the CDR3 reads CASSDQVGNSPLHF. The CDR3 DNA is TGTGCCAGCAGTGACCAGGTGGGGAATTCACCCCTCCACTTT.

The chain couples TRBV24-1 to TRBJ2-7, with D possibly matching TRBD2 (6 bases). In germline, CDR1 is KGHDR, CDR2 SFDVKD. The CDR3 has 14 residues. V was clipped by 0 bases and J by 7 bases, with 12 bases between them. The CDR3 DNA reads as TGTGCCACCAGTGATTTGGGAGGGAGCGGTGAGCAGTACTTC. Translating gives CATSDLGGSGEQYF.

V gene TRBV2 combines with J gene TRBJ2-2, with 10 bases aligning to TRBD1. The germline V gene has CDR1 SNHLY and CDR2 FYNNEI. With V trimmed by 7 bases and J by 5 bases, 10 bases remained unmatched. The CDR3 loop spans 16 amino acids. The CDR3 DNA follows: TGTGCCAGCACCCATGGGACAGGGGAGAGGACCGGGGAGCTGTTTTTT. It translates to CASTHGTGERTGELFF.

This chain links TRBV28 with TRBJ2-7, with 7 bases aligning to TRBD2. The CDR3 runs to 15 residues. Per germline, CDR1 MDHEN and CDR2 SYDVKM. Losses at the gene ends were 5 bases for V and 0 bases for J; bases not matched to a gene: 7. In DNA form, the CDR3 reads TGTGCCAGCAGTCGCGCTAGCGGTTCCTCCTACGAGCAGTACTTC. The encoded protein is CASSRASGSSYEQYF. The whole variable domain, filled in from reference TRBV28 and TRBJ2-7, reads DVKVTQSSRYLVKRTGEKVFLECVQDMDHENMFWYRQDPGLGLRLIYFSYDVKMKEKGDIPEGYSVSREKKERFSLILESASTNQTSMYLCASSRASGSSYEQYFGPGTRLTVT.

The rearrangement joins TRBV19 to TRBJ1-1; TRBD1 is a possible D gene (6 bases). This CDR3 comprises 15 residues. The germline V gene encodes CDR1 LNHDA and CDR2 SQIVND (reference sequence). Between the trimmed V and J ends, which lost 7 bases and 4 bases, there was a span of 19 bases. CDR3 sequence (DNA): TGTGCCAGTAAGTCCGGACAGCGGGTCGGCACTGAAGCTTTCTTT. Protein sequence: CASKSGQRVGTEAFF. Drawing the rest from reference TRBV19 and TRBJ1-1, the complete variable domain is DGGITQSPKYLFRKEGQNVTLSCEQNLNHDAMYWYRQDPGQGLRLIYYSQIVNDFQKGDIAEGYSVSREKKESFPLTVTSAQKNPTAFYLCASKSGQRVGTEAFFGQGTRLTVV.

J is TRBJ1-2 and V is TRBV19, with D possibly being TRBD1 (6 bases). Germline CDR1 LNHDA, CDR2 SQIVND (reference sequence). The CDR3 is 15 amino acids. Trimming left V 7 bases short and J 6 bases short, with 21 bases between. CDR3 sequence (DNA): TGTGCCAGTACCACTCGCTCGACAGGTCCCCATGGCTACACCTTC. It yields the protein CASTTRSTGPHGYTF.

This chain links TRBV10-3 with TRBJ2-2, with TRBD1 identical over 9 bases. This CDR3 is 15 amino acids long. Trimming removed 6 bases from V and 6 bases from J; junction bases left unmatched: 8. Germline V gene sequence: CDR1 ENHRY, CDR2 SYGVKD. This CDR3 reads CAISPGTGWAGELFF. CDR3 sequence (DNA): TGTGCCATCAGCCCCGGGACAGGGTGGGCCGGGGAGCTGTTTTTT.

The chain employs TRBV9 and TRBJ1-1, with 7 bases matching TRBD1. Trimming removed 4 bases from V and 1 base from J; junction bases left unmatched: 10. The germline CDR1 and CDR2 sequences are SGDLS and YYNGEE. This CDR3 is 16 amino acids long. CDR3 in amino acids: CASSLGMGTANTEAFF. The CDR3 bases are TGTGCCAGCAGCCTAGGGATGGGGACAGCGAACACTGAAGCTTTCTTT.

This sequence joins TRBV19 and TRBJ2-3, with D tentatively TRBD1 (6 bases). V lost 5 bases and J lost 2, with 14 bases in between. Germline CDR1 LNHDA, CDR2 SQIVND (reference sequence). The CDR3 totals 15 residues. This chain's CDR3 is CASSAGTLTTDTQYF. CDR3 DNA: TGTGCCAGTAGTGCCGGGACACTCACCACAGATACGCAGTATTTT. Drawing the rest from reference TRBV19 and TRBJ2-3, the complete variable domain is DGGITQSPKYLFRKEGQNVTLSCEQNLNHDAMYWYRQDPGQGLRLIYYSQIVNDFQKGDIAEGYSVSREKKESFPLTVTSAQKNPTAFYLCASSAGTLTTDTQYFGPGTRLTVL.